A single sample is the source of the 5 T cell receptor beta chains below, sequenced in a study of blood T cell repertoires in COVID-19. The data were produced by immunoSEQ multiplex PCR, yet TCRdb's version contains in-frame clones alone and is incomplete. The table shows about 240,000 clones, with about nine tenths occurring only once. Sequencing was done on a sample of PBMCs or T cells enriched from blood (not recorded which). These receptors all come from a young woman with acute COVID-19.

This chain joins TRBV6-5 and TRBJ1-2, with a possible D match to TRBD1 (5 bases). The V end was cut by 2 bases, the J end by 7 bases, with 11 bases between. The CDR3 has 13 amino acids. Looked up from germline, CDR1 is MNHEY and CDR2 is SVGAGI. CDR3 sequence reads: CASSYGTGVGYTF. The DNA of the CDR3 is TGTGCCAGCAGTTACGGGACGGGGGTTGGCTACACCTTC.

This rearrangement joins TRBV7-9 to TRBJ1-2, with D perhaps matching TRBD1 (6 bases). The CDR3 consists of 13 residues. Deletions cut 5 bases from V and 7 bases from J, with 14 bases between. Germline assignment: CDR1 SEHNR and CDR2 FQNEAQ (reference sequence). CDR3 in DNA: TGTGCCAGCAGCAAGACAGGAGGAGGTGGCTACACCTTC. Its protein is CASSKTGGGGYTF.

This chain connects TRBV3-1 (or the pseudogene TRBV3-2) to TRBJ1-5; TRBD1 aligns across 8 bases. This CDR3 spans 14 amino acids. Germline V gene data show CDR1 as LGHDT and CDR2 as YNNKEL (reference sequence). J gave up 6 bases and V 1 base, and 2 bases lay outside the gene matches. DNA of the CDR3: TGTGCCAGCAGCCAAGTAACAGGGGGTCAGCCCCAGCATTTT. This gives the protein CASSQVTGGQPQHF.

The chain carries TRBV4-1 and TRBJ1-4, with D unclear. The CDR3 consists of 14 residues. Trimming left V 4 bases short and J 0 bases short, with 6 bases between. Germline V lookup: CDR1 MGHRA, CDR2 YSYEKL. The CDR3 reads CASSLLATNEKLFF. Written as DNA, the CDR3 is TGCGCCAGCAGCCTGTTAGCAACTAATGAAAAACTGTTTTTT.

Here the CDR3 reads CAIRSSGGEGYTF. CDR3 nucleotide sequence: TGTGCCATCAGAAGCTCAGGGGGAGAAGGCTACACCTTC. The rearrangement uses TRBV10-3 and TRBJ1-2; 7 nucleotides align to TRBD1. CDR3 length: 13 residues. V was pared by 6 bases and J by 8 bases, with 9 bases of the junction left unmatched. CDR1 is ENHRY, CDR2 SYGVKD, per germline.